Shown below are 30 T cell receptor beta chains from a single sample sequenced in a study of T cell responses to AZD1222 COVID-19 vaccine (dated by TCRdb to about 2021). What this sample's time point label stands for: baseline before first vaccination. Libraries came from the immunoSEQ multiplex PCR assay. In TCRdb, the immuneACCESS table is reduced to in-frame sequences with V and J assigned. These tables do not hold every clone; where another copy was compared, an unresolved V gene accounts for under half, and the others remain unexplained. Here the sample has 65,000 or so clones; 80% to 85% occur a single time. The top ten clones comprise approximately 9.8% of the sample. This specimen was peripheral blood, taken on day 0 of AZD1222 vaccination. These receptors originate from an adult in good health.

The chain has TRBV2 and TRBJ1-1, with 7 bases matching TRBD1. CDR3 length: 13 residues. Germline values: CDR1 SNHLY, CDR2 FYNNEI. CDR3 sequence (DNA): TGTGCAGAGGCCGGGACAGTTGGCACTGAAGCTTTCTTT. Amino acid sequence: CAEAGTVGTEAFF.

This clone was counted a few times. The chain couples TRBV2 to TRBJ1-3, with 8 bases fitting TRBD1. V lost 6 bases, J lost 8 bases, and 15 bases stayed unmatched. CDR1 is SNHLY, CDR2 FYNNEI, per germline. This CDR3 region has 16 residues. The DNA for the CDR3 is TGTGCCAGCAGAGCTGCCCCGGGACAGGCTGGGCACACCATATATTTT. Protein: CASRAAPGQAGHTIYF.

The V and J genes are TRBV6-1 and TRBJ1-3; D unclear. V was clipped by 3 bases and J by 2 bases, with 5 bases between them. The CDR3 loop spans 13 amino acids. Germline V gene data show CDR1 as MNHNS and CDR2 as SASEGT. CDR3 DNA sequence: TGTGCCAGCAGTGATGATGCTGGAAACACCATATATTTT. Protein product: CASSDDAGNTIYF.

This clone was seen only once. The rearrangement uses TRBV4-3 and TRBJ1-2; no definite D call. CDR1 LGHNA and CDR2 YSLEER come from the germline V gene. The CDR3 has 14 amino acids. V gave up 2 bases and J gave up 2 bases, with 9 bases separating them. CDR3 residues: CASSQTVVNYGYTF. The CDR3 DNA reads TGCGCCAGCAGCCAAACCGTGGTAAACTATGGCTACACCTTC.

The gene calls are TRBV29-1 and TRBJ2-5; TRBD2 is a possible D gene (7 bases). CDR3 length: 13 residues. V shed 5 bases and J shed 5 bases, with 15 bases lying between them. Germline CDR1 and CDR2: SQVTM and ANQGSEA. The CDR3 sequence is CSVRGASRETQYF. The CDR3 region has the DNA TGCAGCGTTCGGGGGGCCAGCCGGGAGACCCAGTACTTC. Filled out from reference TRBV29-1 and TRBJ2-5, the complete variable domain reads SAVISQKPSRDICQRGTSLTIQCQVDSQVTMMFWYRQQPGQSLTLIATANQGSEATYESGFVIDKFPISRPNLTFSTLTVSNMSPEDSSIYLCSVRGASRETQYFGPGTRLLVL.

The chain uses TRBV10-3 and TRBJ1-4; no firm D call. The CDR3 loop spans 16 amino acids. The germline CDR1 and CDR2 sequences are ENHRY and SYGVKD. V shed 6 bases and J shed 3 bases, with 17 bases lying between them. The CDR3 region is CAISPSGQLANEKLFF. CDR3 sequence (DNA): TGTGCCATCAGCCCCAGTGGGCAGCTGGCTAATGAAAAACTGTTTTTT.

The chain uses TRBV28 and TRBJ1-2; D remains unclear. The CDR3 contains 17 residues. The germline V gene encodes CDR1 MDHEN and CDR2 SYDVKM. V gave up 1 base and J gave up 3 bases, with 18 bases separating them. CDR3 loop: CASSLYMGKDADYGYTF. CDR3 DNA sequence: TGTGCCAGCAGTTTATACATGGGCAAAGACGCAGACTATGGCTACACCTTC.

The V call is TRBV6-4, the J call TRBJ1-6; perhaps TRBD1 as D (6 bases). Germline assignment: CDR1 MRHNA and CDR2 SNTAGT. V was clipped by 4 bases and J by 7 bases, with 11 bases between them. This CDR3 has 14 residues. The CDR3 bases are TGTGCCAGCAGTGCGGACAGCCAGAATTCACCCCTCCACTTT. This translates into CASSADSQNSPLHF.

The CDR3 region has the DNA TGTGCCAGTAAGAACCATAACAGGGGGCAGACTGAAGCTTTCTTT. Translated: CASKNHNRGQTEAFF. The V call is TRBV19, the J call TRBJ1-1; 9 bases fit TRBD1. CDR1 is LNHDA and CDR2 is SQIVND in the germline V gene (reference sequence). Losses at the gene ends were 7 bases for V and 5 bases for J; bases not matched to a gene: 11. CDR3 size: 15 residues.

The chain uses TRBV6-5 and TRBJ2-1; tentatively, D is TRBD1 or TRBD2 (5 bases each). Trimming pared 4 bases from V and 0 bases from J, leaving 10 bases between. The CDR3 has 15 amino acids. Germline CDR1 and CDR2: MNHEY and SVGAGI. CDR3 bases: TGTGCCAGCAGTTCTCCTGGGGGCTCCTACAATGAGCAGTTCTTC. This translates into CASSSPGGSYNEQFF.

This sequence joins TRBV28 and TRBJ2-7, with 7 bases fitting TRBD2. Losses at the gene ends were 3 bases for V and 5 bases for J; bases not matched to a gene: 10. This CDR3 region has 15 residues. Per germline, CDR1 MDHEN and CDR2 SYDVKM. The CDR3 nucleotides read TGTGCCAGCAGTTTGGTGGGAGCGGGACGCCACGAGCAGTACTTC. Translating gives CASSLVGAGRHEQYF.

The count of this clone is one. V is TRBV24-1 and J is TRBJ2-2; D gene unclear. The CDR3 sequence is 15 residues long. Trimming removed 0 bases from V and 1 base from J, with 5 bases in between. CDR1 is KGHDR and CDR2 is SFDVKD in the germline V gene. The CDR3 is CATSDLDRNTGELFF. As DNA, the CDR3 is TGTGCCACCAGTGATTTGGACCGGAACACCGGGGAGCTGTTTTTT.

The genes are TRBV6-4 and TRBJ2-1, with D maybe TRBD2 (5 bases). From germline, CDR1 is MRHNA and CDR2 SNTAGT. This CDR3 contains 12 residues. With 5 bases removed from V and 5 bases from J, the gap between germline ends came to 7 bases. Here the CDR3 DNA reads TGTGCCAGCAGTTCCGGGAACAATGAGCAGTTCTTC. The encoded protein is CASSSGNNEQFF.

This chain links TRBV30 with TRBJ2-5, with D uncertain. V was cut by 4 bases and J by 5 bases, with 8 bases left in between. The germline gives CDR1 GTSNPN, CDR2 SVGIG (reference sequence). The CDR3 has 11 amino acids. This CDR3 reads CAWNHWETQYF. CDR3 in DNA: TGTGCCTGGAACCATTGGGAGACCCAGTACTTC.

The chain combines TRBV27 with TRBJ2-5; tentative D call: TRBD1 (5 bases). The CDR3 length is 15 residues. V was pared by 3 bases and J by 1 base, with 12 bases between. Germline V lookup: CDR1 MNHEY, CDR2 SMNVEV (reference sequence). As DNA, the CDR3 is TGTGCCAGCAGTTTTTGGAAGGGGCCCCAAGAGACCCAGTACTTC. It specifies CASSFWKGPQETQYF.

The chain is built from TRBV19 and TRBJ2-4; weak D call: TRBD2 (5 bases). CDR1 and CDR2 (germline): LNHDA, SQIVND (reference sequence). This CDR3 spans 15 amino acids. V lost 7 bases and J 0 bases, leaving 13 bases between the germline ends. CDR3: CASTDLGKAKNIQYF. In nucleotides, the CDR3 is TGTGCCAGTACCGACCTCGGGAAAGCCAAAAACATTCAGTACTTC.

The J gene is TRBJ1-1, the V gene TRBV10-3, with D possibly matching TRBD1 (6 bases). The length of the CDR3 is 15 residues. Between the trimmed V and J ends, which lost 4 bases and 4 bases, there was a span of 16 bases. Germline V gene lookup returns CDR1 ENHRY and CDR2 SYGVKD. CDR3 loop: CAISVSPRGRTEAFF. For the CDR3, the DNA is TGTGCCATCAGTGTTTCTCCCAGGGGTCGCACTGAAGCTTTCTTT.

This chain links TRBV6-5 with TRBJ1-2; tentatively, D is TRBD1 (6 bases). V lost 7 bases to trimming and J lost 8 bases, with 14 bases between them. The CDR3 spans 12 residues. Per the germline V gene, CDR1 is MNHEY and CDR2 is SVGAGI. CDR3 loop: CASIAGVSGYTF. CDR3 coding DNA: TGTGCCAGCATCGCAGGGGTGAGCGGCTACACCTTC.

This chain joins TRBV2 and TRBJ1-2; D might be TRBD1 (6 bases). Germline lookup yields CDR1 SNHLY and CDR2 FYNNEI. V shed 2 bases and J shed 7 bases, with 14 bases lying between them. The CDR3 runs 14 residues. In nucleotides, the CDR3 is TGTGCCAGCAGTGAACAGGGGAGGGACGGTGGCTACACCTTC. Its protein is CASSEQGRDGGYTF.

The chain recombines TRBV19 with TRBJ2-5; tentatively, D is TRBD1 (8 bases). The length of the CDR3 is 15 residues. Germline V gives CDR1 LNHDA, CDR2 SQIVND (reference sequence). V was pared by 3 bases and J by 2 bases, with 13 bases between. Here the CDR3 DNA reads TGTGCCAGTAGTATTGACAGGGGACTACAAGAGACCCAGTACTTC. As protein: CASSIDRGLQETQYF.

This clone is a singleton in its sample. The chain has TRBV28 and TRBJ1-2; the D is unclear. The CDR3 loop spans 13 amino acids. V gave up 6 bases and J gave up 4 bases, with 12 bases separating them. CDR1 and CDR2 from the germline V gene are MDHEN and SYDVKM. CDR3: CASSSAERYGYTF. CDR3 bases: TGTGCCAGCAGCTCTGCCGAACGCTATGGCTACACCTTC.

The V and J genes are TRBV2 and TRBJ2-7; tentative D call: TRBD2 (7 bases). The V end lost 5 bases, the J end lost 0 bases, and 14 bases lay between the germline ends. This CDR3 comprises 15 residues. Per germline, CDR1 SNHLY and CDR2 FYNNEI. The CDR3 sequence: CASSPGGASSYEQYF. CDR3 coding DNA: TGTGCCAGCAGTCCGGGGGGCGCGAGCTCCTACGAGCAGTACTTC. Using reference TRBV2 and TRBJ2-7 for the parts outside the CDR3, the full variable domain is EPEVTQTPSHQVTQMGQEVILRCVPISNHLYFYWYRQILGQKVEFLVSFYNNEISEKSEIFDDQFSVERPDGSNFTLKIRSTKLEDSAMYFCASSPGGASSYEQYFGPGTRLTVT.

The chain recombines TRBV27 with TRBJ1-2, with 8 nucleotides matching TRBD1. After removal of 4 bases from V and 3 bases from J, the junction contained 10 bases not matched to a gene. CDR3 length equals 16 residues. The germline gives CDR1 MNHEY, CDR2 SMNVEV (reference sequence). DNA for the CDR3: TGTGCCAGCAGTTCCCGGACAGGGTGGCTTTACTATGGCTACACCTTC. This encodes CASSSRTGWLYYGYTF.

This chain joins TRBV25-1 and TRBJ2-3; D is possibly TRBD2 (5 bases). V was cut by 3 bases and J by 3 bases, with 13 bases left in between. Germline-derived CDR1 and CDR2 are MGHDK and SYGVNS. The CDR3 consists of 15 residues. The CDR3 sequence is CASSDSGSWTDTQYF. The CDR3 DNA reads TGTGCCAGCAGTGATTCGGGAAGTTGGACAGATACGCAGTATTTT.

Here the CDR3 DNA reads TGTGCCAGCAGAAGGACAGGGGTAGAGTCACCCCTCCACTTT. Encoded protein: CASRRTGVESPLHF. The chain carries TRBV27 and TRBJ1-6, with 9 nucleotides matching TRBD1. Germline CDR1 and CDR2: MNHEY and SMNVEV (reference sequence). The trim removed 6 bases at V and 10 bases at J, leaving 7 bases unmatched. CDR3 length equals 14 residues.

The V and J genes are TRBV12-1 and TRBJ2-1. TRBV12-1 is assigned pseudogene status. There are 16 residues in the CDR3. The CDR3 sequence is CASSLVGYSSYNEQFF. The CDR3 nucleotides read TGTGCCAGCAGCCTTGTCGGCTATAGCTCCTACAATGAGCAGTTCTTC.

The V and J genes are TRBV7-2 and TRBJ2-3; 8 nucleotides align to TRBD2. The V gene end was trimmed by 1 base and the J gene end by 2 bases; junction bases not matched to a gene: 5. CDR1 and CDR2 (germline): SGHTA, FQGNSA. The CDR3 spans 16 residues. The CDR3 region is CASSLGVAGITDTQYF. The CDR3 nucleotides are TGTGCCAGCAGCTTAGGGGTAGCGGGGATCACAGATACGCAGTATTTT.

V usage is TRBV5-1 and J usage is TRBJ1-3; D not resolved. Trimming removed 4 bases from V and 0 bases from J, with 11 bases in between. Germline assignment: CDR1 SGHRS and CDR2 YFSETQ. This CDR3 spans 15 amino acids. The CDR3 reads CASSERPYSGNTIYF. The CDR3 region has the DNA TGCGCCAGCAGCGAACGGCCCTACTCTGGAAACACCATATATTTT.

The chain has TRBV7-9 and TRBJ2-5, with TRBD2 identical over 9 bases. The CDR3 covers 15 residues. Trimming cost V 3 bases and J 4 bases; bases outside gene matches: 6. Germline CDR1 reads SEHNR; CDR2 reads FQNEAQ (reference sequence). CDR3 DNA sequence: TGTGCCAGCAGCTTGGGTAGCGGGGGAAGAGAGACCCAGTACTTC. This translates into CASSLGSGGRETQYF.

This sequence joins TRBV7-9 and TRBJ1-2; 8 bases align to TRBD1. Germline values: CDR1 SEHNR, CDR2 FQNEAQ (reference sequence). The trim removed 5 bases at V and 4 bases at J, leaving 6 bases unmatched. The CDR3 is 14 residues long. CDR3 nucleotides: TGTGCCAGCAGCGTTATGGGGACAGGCTATGGCTACACCTTC. Its translation is CASSVMGTGYGYTF.